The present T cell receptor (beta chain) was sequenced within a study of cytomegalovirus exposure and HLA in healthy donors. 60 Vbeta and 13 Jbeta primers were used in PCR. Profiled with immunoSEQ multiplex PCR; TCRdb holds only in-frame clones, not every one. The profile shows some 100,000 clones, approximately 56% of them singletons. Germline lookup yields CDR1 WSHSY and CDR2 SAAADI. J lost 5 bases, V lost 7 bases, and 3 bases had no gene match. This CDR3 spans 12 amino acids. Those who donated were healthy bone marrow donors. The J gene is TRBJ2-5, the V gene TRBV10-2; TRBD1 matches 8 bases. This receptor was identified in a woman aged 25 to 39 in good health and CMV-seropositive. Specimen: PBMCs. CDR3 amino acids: CASTDRVETQYF. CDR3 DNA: TGCGCCAGCACGGACAGGGTCGAGACCCAGTACTTC.